This TCR beta chain was observed in a study of blood T cell repertoires in COVID-19. The wider study: The analysed material was cDNA or gDNA that came from T cells, B-cell-depleted T cells, or PBMCs.

Authors' methods: Counts of nucleated cells, estimated from reference gene primer amplification, were obtained. Repertoires were generated with immunoSEQ multiplex PCR, while TCRdb's copy carries only in-frame clones and drops some. The DNA was the basis for D and trimming; V, J and clone size are from that table. The repertoire holds 120,000 or so clones, with around 80% as singletons. The table lists this clone with a few counts. Trimming removed 5 bases from V and 5 bases from J, with 6 bases in between. The CDR3 is made up of 11 amino acids. CDR1 and CDR2 (germline): SGHVS, FQNEAQ. Input material: peripheral blood. The chain recombines TRBV7-8 with TRBJ1-2, with D uncertain. This TCR was sampled from a man in his sixties with active or convalescent COVID-19. Here the CDR3 reads CASSNGYGYTF. Here the CDR3 DNA reads TGTGCCAGCAGCAACGGGTATGGCTACACCTTC.